The 29 T cell receptor beta chains listed next were all sequenced from one sample in a study of cytomegalovirus exposure and HLA in healthy donors. Both 60 Vbeta primers and 13 Jbeta primers went into the PCR. TCRdb keeps only in-frame clones here, not all; method: immunoSEQ multiplex PCR. This sample has approximately 76,000 clones; around 72% occur once, and the top ten carry about 16%. The sample comprised PBMCs. The receptors shown here come from a woman in her thirties or forties in good health and CMV-seropositive.

As for this clone: At one boundary the junction diverges from the germline segment, which might be a read error. The chain employs TRBV30 and TRBJ1-4; tentative D call: TRBD1 (6 bases). This CDR3 is 13 amino acids long. CDR1 is GTSNPN and CDR2 is SVGIG in the germline V gene (reference sequence). The CDR3 reads CVWRGQRHEKLFF. CDR3 DNA: TGTGTCTGGAGAGGACAGAGGCATGAAAAACTGTTTTTT.

The J gene is TRBJ2-5, the V gene TRBV19; 8 nucleotides align to TRBD2. Per germline, CDR1 LNHDA and CDR2 SQIVND (reference sequence). This CDR3 spans 13 amino acids. V lost 5 bases to trimming and J lost 5 bases; unmatched junction nucleotides: 4. This CDR3 is CASSAREGETQYF. The CDR3 DNA is TGTGCCAGTAGTGCCCGGGAGGGGGAGACCCAGTACTTC. The variable domain in full, with the rest retrieved from reference TRBV19 and TRBJ2-5, is DGGITQSPKYLFRKEGQNVTLSCEQNLNHDAMYWYRQDPGQGLRLIYYSQIVNDFQKGDIAEGYSVSREKKESFPLTVTSAQKNPTAFYLCASSAREGETQYFGPGTRLLVL.

This sequence joins TRBV7-9 and TRBJ2-7, with D uncertain. Germline V gene data show CDR1 as SEHNR and CDR2 as FQNEAQ (reference sequence). Trimming left V 5 bases short and J 0 bases short, with 8 bases between. There are 13 residues in the CDR3. This CDR3 reads CASSLESSYEQYF. The CDR3 nucleotides are TGTGCCAGCAGCCTCGAGAGCTCCTACGAGCAGTACTTC.

The chain couples TRBV5-6 to TRBJ1-2; D is perhaps TRBD1 (6 bases). This CDR3 has 14 residues. Germline CDR1 reads SGHDT; CDR2 reads YYEEEE. Trimming took off 2 bases at V and 4 bases at J, with 12 bases between the two ends. The CDR3 region has the DNA TGTGCCAGCAGCTTTTTAGACAGGTTCTATGGCTACACCTTC. Its translation: CASSFLDRFYGYTF.

CDR3 protein: CASSYGTGENNEQYF. CDR3 coding DNA: TGTGCCAGCAGTTACGGGACAGGGGAGAATAACGAGCAGTACTTC. The chain links TRBV6-5 to TRBJ2-7; the match to TRBD1 covers 10 bases. The CDR3 spans 15 residues. V trimming: 2 bases; J trimming: 5 bases; junction bases outside the gene matches: 6. Germline CDR1 and CDR2: MNHEY and SVGAGI.

The chain uses TRBV5-1 and TRBJ2-1, with TRBD1 matching over 8 bases. Losses at the gene ends were 3 bases for V and 6 bases for J; bases not matched to a gene: 5. This CDR3 contains 14 residues. Germline V gives CDR1 SGHRS, CDR2 YFSETQ. CDR3 in amino acids: CASSSGQAPNEQFF. Here the CDR3 DNA reads TGCGCCAGCAGCTCGGGACAGGCCCCCAATGAGCAGTTCTTC.

The V and J genes are TRBV7-7 and TRBJ2-7, with a possible D match to TRBD1 (6 bases). The V end was cut by 5 bases, the J end by 6 bases, with 14 bases between. The germline gives CDR1 SSHAT, CDR2 FNYEAQ (reference sequence). This CDR3 is built from 13 residues. CDR3 amino acids: CASSLGPTGEQYF. CDR3 sequence (DNA): TGTGCCAGCAGCCTTGGCCCGACAGGCGAGCAGTACTTC.

The chain employs TRBV19 and TRBJ2-6; 7 nucleotides line up with TRBD1. With V trimmed by 6 bases and J by 2 bases, 4 bases remained unmatched. The CDR3 covers 15 residues. Germline-derived CDR1 and CDR2 are LNHDA and SQIVND (reference sequence). This CDR3 reads CASSLTGTGANVLTF. The CDR3 DNA follows: TGTGCCAGTAGCCTGACAGGGACTGGGGCCAACGTCCTGACTTTC.

The CDR3 sequence: CASSQRWGDGYTF. The DNA of the CDR3 is TGTGCCAGCAGCCAACGTTGGGGGGACGGCTACACCTTC. The chain recombines TRBV14 with TRBJ1-2; TRBD1 is a possible D gene (5 bases). CDR1 is SGHDN and CDR2 is FVKESK in the germline V gene. The CDR3 loop spans 13 amino acids. V lost 2 bases and J 8 bases, leaving 12 bases between the germline ends.

This clone was counted between two and nine times. The rearrangement links TRBV11-2 to TRBJ1-2; 7 bases agree with TRBD1. Germline V gene sequence: CDR1 SGHAT, CDR2 FQNNGV. V lost 5 bases and J lost 3; bases outside the gene matches: 12. The CDR3 contains 16 residues. This CDR3 reads CASSPPPRQGYYGYTF. The CDR3 DNA reads TGTGCCAGCAGCCCTCCCCCTAGACAGGGATACTATGGCTACACCTTC.

This clone was observed a few times. The chain couples TRBV25-1 to TRBJ1-1; 9 bases align to TRBD1. The J segment lost 3 bases and the V segment lost 1 base, leaving 3 bases of the junction unmatched. Germline assignment: CDR1 MGHDK and CDR2 SYGVNS. This CDR3 is 15 amino acids long. CDR3 DNA: TGTGCCAGCAGTGAATTCAACAGGGGGCACACTGAAGCTTTCTTT. This codes for CASSEFNRGHTEAFF.

This chain joins TRBV9 and TRBJ2-1; 9 nucleotides match TRBD1. V dropped 0 bases and J dropped 7; count of bases not matched to a gene: 5. This CDR3 is 15 amino acids long. Germline CDR1 reads SGDLS; CDR2 reads YYNGEE. DNA for the CDR3: TGTGCCAGCAGCGTAGCGGGGACAGGGATAAATGAGCAGTTCTTC. Translation gives CASSVAGTGINEQFF.

The chain combines TRBV27 with TRBJ2-1; 10 positions match TRBD1. Germline CDR1 is MNHEY and CDR2 is SMNVEV (reference sequence). The CDR3 has 15 residues. V gave up 5 bases and J gave up 10 bases; unmatched junction bases: 11. CDR3 residues: CASSLTRDRGREQFF. CDR3 DNA sequence: TGTGCCAGCAGTCTCACCCGGGACAGGGGACGGGAGCAGTTCTTC.

V usage is TRBV6-4 and J usage is TRBJ1-1; possibly TRBD1 for D (6 bases). This CDR3 spans 19 amino acids. The germline V gene has CDR1 MRHNA and CDR2 SNTAGT. V was trimmed by 6 bases and J by 0 bases, leaving 26 bases between them. In DNA form, the CDR3 reads TGTGCCAGCAGCAAACAAGTCCGGGGGGCAAACCCAATGAACACTGAAGCTTTCTTT. Translation: CASSKQVRGANPMNTEAFF.

The chain has TRBV7-2 and TRBJ1-5; D unresolved. The V end lost 4 bases, the J end lost 7 bases, and 14 bases lay between the germline ends. There are 14 residues in the CDR3. CDR1 SGHTA and CDR2 FQGNSA come from the germline V gene. The CDR3 nucleotides read TGTGCCAGCAGCTCTCCCCCGACATGGCAGCCCCAGCATTTT. Translation gives CASSSPPTWQPQHF. The full variable domain, its missing parts supplied by reference TRBV7-2 and TRBJ1-5, is GAGVSQSPSNKVTEKGKDVELRCDPISGHTALYWYRQSLGQGLEFLIYFQGNSAPDKSGLPSDRFSAERTGGSVSTLTIQRTQQEDSAVYLCASSSPPTWQPQHFGDGTRLSIL.

This chain links TRBV6-6 with TRBJ1-1, with D possibly TRBD1 on 5 matching bases. In germline, CDR1 is MNHNY, CDR2 SVGAGI (reference sequence). This CDR3 contains 15 residues. V shed 5 bases and J shed 3 bases, with 16 bases lying between them. In DNA form, the CDR3 reads TGTGCCAGCAGTGAGCCTTCGTTGGGGCACACTGAAGCTTTCTTT. Protein product: CASSEPSLGHTEAFF.

The chain joins TRBV4-3 to TRBJ1-3; perhaps TRBD1 as D (6 bases). V lost 5 bases to trimming and J lost 0 bases, with 11 bases between them. This CDR3 comprises 15 residues. Per the germline V gene, CDR1 is LGHNA and CDR2 is YSLEER. CDR3 protein: CASSDRPASGNTIYF. The CDR3 DNA is TGCGCCAGCAGCGACAGGCCGGCCTCTGGAAACACCATATATTTT.

This clone was picked up a small number of times. The chain recombines TRBV4-1 with TRBJ2-7, with D maybe TRBD1 (5 bases). V was shortened by 0 bases and J by 2 bases, with 11 bases between the two germline ends. This CDR3 comprises 15 residues. Germline CDR1 and CDR2: MGHRA and YSYEKL. CDR3 coding DNA: TGCGCCAGCAGCCAAGATCATGGGGCCCCCTACGAGCAGTACTTC. Its protein product is CASSQDHGAPYEQYF.

V gene TRBV5-3 combines with J gene TRBJ2-7; 12 bases agree with TRBD2. TRBV5-3 qualifies as an ORF whose function is uncertain. The CDR3 is 14 residues long. V lost 4 bases, J lost 6 bases, and 5 bases stayed unmatched. The CDR3, as DNA: TGTGCCAGAAGCAGGGGACTAGCGGGTCTCGAGCAGTACTTC. This sequence encodes CARSRGLAGLEQYF.

This clone came up a few times. The chain joins TRBV7-9 to TRBJ2-6, with D possibly TRBD1 on 5 matching bases. This CDR3 region has 16 residues. CDR1 and CDR2 from the germline V gene are SEHNR and FQNEAQ (reference sequence). V dropped 5 bases and J dropped 2 bases, with 13 bases sitting between them. CDR3 coding DNA: TGTGCCAGCAGCCAATACCAGGGTGCTGGGGCCAACGTCCTGACTTTC. Translating it yields CASSQYQGAGANVLTF.

This clone was found a few times. The chain joins TRBV6-6 to TRBJ1-3; perhaps TRBD1 as D (5 bases). The V end lost 4 bases, the J end lost 5 bases, and 18 bases lay between the germline ends. CDR1 and CDR2 from the germline V gene are MNHNY and SVGAGI (reference sequence). This CDR3 comprises 16 residues. As DNA, the CDR3 is TGTGCCAGCAGTTCTAGGCGGGACGGGTTCAGAAACACCATATATTTT. Amino acid sequence: CASSSRRDGFRNTIYF.

The chain has TRBV2 and TRBJ1-6, with a tentative D call TRBD1 (6 bases). The CDR3 is made up of 15 amino acids. With 3 bases removed from V and 7 bases from J, the gap between germline ends came to 13 bases. The germline CDR1 and CDR2 sequences are SNHLY and FYNNEI. CDR3 protein: CASSERGQGNSPLHF. CDR3 in DNA: TGTGCCAGCAGTGAGAGAGGGCAGGGGAATTCACCCCTCCACTTT.

This chain connects TRBV7-2 to TRBJ1-6; D not resolved. This CDR3 region has 12 residues. The germline V and J ends were trimmed by 3 bases and 6 bases, with 3 bases remaining between them. Germline V gene lookup returns CDR1 SGHTA and CDR2 FQGNSA. The CDR3, as DNA: TGTGCCAGCAGCTTGGCTAATTCACCCCTCCACTTT. Residues: CASSLANSPLHF.

CDR3 DNA sequence: TGTGCCAGTAGTATGAGTTTCGGGGCGGGGGCCACGAGCTCCTACAATGAGCAGTTCTTC. This sequence encodes CASSMSFGAGATSSYNEQFF. This chain links TRBV19 with TRBJ2-1; TRBD2 is a possible D gene (7 bases). Germline CDR1 is LNHDA and CDR2 is SQIVND (reference sequence). Trimming removed 3 bases from V and 0 bases from J, with 24 bases in between. CDR3 length equals 20 residues.

J is TRBJ1-3 and V is TRBV4-2; TRBD1 is a possible D gene (5 bases). Per germline, CDR1 LGHNA and CDR2 YNFKEQ. The CDR3 extends over 19 amino acids. Deletions cut 0 bases from V and 5 bases from J, with 23 bases between. CDR3 nucleotides: TGTGCCAGCAGCCAAGACCCGGGGGTTAGCCGTCAGGGAAGAAACACCATATATTTT. This sequence encodes CASSQDPGVSRQGRNTIYF.

The chain couples TRBV7-2 to TRBJ1-2, with D tentatively TRBD1 (5 bases). V was trimmed by 4 bases and J by 5 bases, leaving 17 bases between them. The CDR3 sequence is 15 residues long. The V gene's germline CDR1 is SGHTA and CDR2 FQGNSA. The CDR3 protein is CASSSTVDGHYGYTF. The CDR3 nucleotides read TGTGCCAGCAGCTCGACAGTTGATGGGCATTATGGCTACACCTTC.

This chain links TRBV28 with TRBJ2-7; perhaps TRBD1 as D (6 bases). This CDR3 spans 13 amino acids. V dropped 6 bases and J dropped 0 bases, with 9 bases sitting between them. Per the germline V gene, CDR1 is MDHEN and CDR2 is SYDVKM. CDR3 protein: CASRGQASYEQYF. In DNA, the CDR3 is TGTGCCAGCAGGGGACAAGCCTCCTACGAGCAGTACTTC.

This clone turned up a few times. This sequence joins TRBV14 and TRBJ1-2; TRBD1 aligns across 7 bases. The CDR3 is 13 residues long. The trim removed 0 bases at V and 10 bases at J, leaving 5 bases unmatched. Germline V gene data show CDR1 as SGHDN and CDR2 as FVKESK. In DNA form, the CDR3 reads TGTGCCAGCAGCCAAGAGGTCCAGGGGGTCTACACCTTC. It is translated as CASSQEVQGVYTF.

This chain connects TRBV27 to TRBJ1-2; TRBD1 matches 7 bases. This CDR3 region has 16 residues. The ends lost 7 bases at V and 0 bases at J; junction bases unmatched: 11. Per the germline V gene, CDR1 is MNHEY and CDR2 is SMNVEV (reference sequence). CDR3 nucleotide sequence: TGTGCCAGCAACAGTCGTGCGGGACAGACTAACTATGGCTACACCTTC. Translating gives CASNSRAGQTNYGYTF.